These T cell receptor beta chains were read from a single sample in a study of human T cells and chemical hapten exposure. MiXCR was run by TCRdb on the RACE reads, yielding one entry per CDR3 protein. The repertoire holds roughly 34,000 distinct CDR3 sequences, with around 6.4% as singletons. The input for sequencing was whole blood, taken in connection with sensitization to the hapten diphenylcyclopropenone (DPC). The source of these receptors is a woman aged 25 to 39 with alopecia areata. Some clones in this sample may be carry-over from other donors' samples. The CDR3 runs from the conserved cysteine through the conserved F or W. The D gene is left open where the match is weak. Some rows mark clone size as missing; the rest say once, few, many or name a class of expanded clone.

d_call j_call v_call clone_size cdr3_nt cdr3_aa
NA TRBJ1-4 TRBV7-8 many TGTGCCAGCAGCTTTTCAGGGAGGGGTGAAAAACTGTTTTTT CASSFSGRGEKLFF
NA TRBJ2-2 TRBV27 many TGTGTATCCACGAACACCGGGGAGCTGTTTTTT CVSTNTGELFF
NA TRBJ2-1 TRBV5-1 many TGCGCCAGCAGCTTGGGTGGGGGCCAGGGTGAGCAGTTCTTC CASSLGGGQGEQFF
TRBD1 TRBJ2-4 TRBV7-9 many TGTGCCAGCAGCCCTCCGAGAGGACAGGGCGGCTTC CASSPPRGQGGF
NA TRBJ1-2 TRBV6-2/TRBV6-3 few TGTGCCAGCAGTCAGCCCAATAACGACCACACCTTC CASSQPNNDHTF
NA TRBJ2-7 TRBV5-1 many TGCGCCAGCAGCACCGTCGGGGACAACTTTATGGCCCGTCGCGAGCAGTACTTC CASSTVGDNFMARREQYF
NA TRBJ1-1 TRBV29-1 NA TGCAGCGTTGACCCGGCAGGGCTCGTCACTGAAGCTTTCTTT CSVDPAGLVTEAFF
NA TRBJ2-1 TRBV11-3 NA TGTGCCAGCAGCCTCCTTGACGGGGGTGAGCAGTTCTTC CASSLLDGGEQFF
NA TRBJ2-2 TRBV9 many TGTGCCAGCAGCTTCCGACAGAGTCCCACCGGGGAGCTGTTTTTT CASSFRQSPTGELFF
NA TRBJ1-6 TRBV12-3/TRBV12-4 NA TGTGCCAGCAGTTTGCCGAATTCACCCCTCCACTTT CASSLPNSPLHF
NA TRBJ1-3 TRBV3-1 many TGTGCCAGCAGCCTGGGCAGGGTCTCTGGAAACACCATATATTTT CASSLGRVSGNTIYF
TRBD2 TRBJ2-3 TRBV20-1 many TGCAGTGTACTAGCGGGGAATGTCGGCACAGATACGCAGTATTTT CSVLAGNVGTDTQYF
TRBD1 TRBJ1-5 TRBV7-2 NA TGTGCCAGCAGCTTAGGGACAGGGATTAATCAGCCCCAGCATTTT CASSLGTGINQPQHF
NA TRBJ2-7 TRBV6-1 medium-sized TGTGCCAGCAGTGAAAGGCGGTTCTACGAGCAGTACTTC CASSERRFYEQYF
NA TRBJ2-3 TRBV2 many TGTGCCAGCAGTGTACGGACAGCCCAAACAGATACGCAGTATTTT CASSVRTAQTDTQYF
NA TRBJ2-3 TRBV11-2 few TGTGCCAGCAGCATCGGGGGACAGAGAACAGATACGCAGTATTTT CASSIGGQRTDTQYF
NA TRBJ2-2 TRBV5-1 few TGCGCCAGCAGCTTACTTCCGGCAGACACCGGGGAGCTGTTTTTT CASSLLPADTGELFF
NA TRBJ2-7 TRBV7-9 many TGTGCCAGCAGCAAAAGAAGGGGTACAATCGACGAGCAGTACTTC CASSKRRGTIDEQYF
NA TRBJ2-2 TRBV5-5 many TGTGCCAGCAGCTTCGCCGGGGAGCTGTTTTTT CASSFAGELFF
NA TRBJ1-1 TRBV12-3/TRBV12-4 few TGTGCCAGCAGTTTTGGGATGAGAGAAGCTTTCTTT CASSFGMREAFF
NA TRBJ2-1 TRBV29-1 few TGCAGCGTTGGAGGGGGCAATGAGCAGTTCTTC CSVGGGNEQFF
TRBD1 TRBJ1-2 TRBV20-1 NA TGCAGTGCTAGATTGACAGGGGAAGGCTACACCTTC CSARLTGEGYTF
TRBD1 TRBJ2-7 TRBV6-2/TRBV6-3 few TGTGCCAGCAGCAGACTGACAGGGGGGTACGAGCAGTACTTC CASSRLTGGYEQYF
NA TRBJ1-1 TRBV12-3/TRBV12-4 few TGTGCCAGCAGTTTAAATCCCTCATTGCGGCAGATGAACACTGAAGCTTTCTTT CASSLNPSLRQMNTEAFF
TRBD2 TRBJ2-7 TRBV20-1 few TGCAGTGCCCCGACTAGCGGGGGTAGCTCCTACGAGCAGTACTTC CSAPTSGGSSYEQYF
TRBD1 TRBJ1-1 TRBV7-2 many TGTGCCAGCAGCTTAGAGGGGGCTAGCACTGAAGCTTTCTTT CASSLEGASTEAFF
NA TRBJ2-3 TRBV7-2 many TGTGCCAGCAGCTTACAAGGACTCCCGTTGGATACGCAGTATTTT CASSLQGLPLDTQYF
NA TRBJ2-7 TRBV12-3/TRBV12-4 many TGTGCCAGCAGTTTCCAGGCTAGCAGCTACGAGCAGTACTTC CASSFQASSYEQYF
NA TRBJ1-5 TRBV20-1 medium-sized TGCAGTGCTAGCAACAGGGAGAGTGGCAGCAATCAGCCCCAGCATTTT CSASNRESGSNQPQHF
TRBD1 TRBJ1-1 TRBV29-1 NA TGCAGCGTATCGCAGGGGGTGAACACTGAAGCTTTCTTT CSVSQGVNTEAFF
NA TRBJ1-5 TRBV2 NA TGTGCCAGCAGTGATGGCATGAGTCGCAATCAGCCCCAGCATTTT CASSDGMSRNQPQHF
NA TRBJ1-1 TRBV19 NA TGTGCCAGTAGACTACAGGGTGCTGTAACTGAAGCTTTCTTT CASRLQGAVTEAFF
TRBD1 TRBJ2-3 TRBV5-5 NA TGTGCCAGCAGCCAGGAACAGGGGTCAGATACGCAGTATTTT CASSQEQGSDTQYF
NA TRBJ1-2 TRBV6-5 few TGTGCCAGCAGGCACAATTTGGGGAGGAATCTAAACTATGGCTACACCTTC CASRHNLGRNLNYGYTF
NA TRBJ2-3 TRBV20-1 few TGCAGTGCTAGCCCTTACACAGATACGCAGTATTTT CSASPYTDTQYF
NA TRBJ1-4 TRBV7-9 NA TGTGCCAGCAGCTTAGGCGTGGAGAATGAAAAACTGTTTTTT CASSLGVENEKLFF
NA TRBJ1-3 TRBV5-1 NA TGCGCCAGCAGCGGGCAAACTGGAAACACCATATATTTT CASSGQTGNTIYF
NA TRBJ2-2 TRBV7-9 many TGTGCCAGCACCGTACTAGGGATCGGGGAGCTGTTTTTT CASTVLGIGELFF
NA TRBJ2-2 TRBV3-1 NA TGTGCCAGCAGCCAAAACTCCGGGACAATTACTACCGGGGAGCTGTTTTTT CASSQNSGTITTGELFF